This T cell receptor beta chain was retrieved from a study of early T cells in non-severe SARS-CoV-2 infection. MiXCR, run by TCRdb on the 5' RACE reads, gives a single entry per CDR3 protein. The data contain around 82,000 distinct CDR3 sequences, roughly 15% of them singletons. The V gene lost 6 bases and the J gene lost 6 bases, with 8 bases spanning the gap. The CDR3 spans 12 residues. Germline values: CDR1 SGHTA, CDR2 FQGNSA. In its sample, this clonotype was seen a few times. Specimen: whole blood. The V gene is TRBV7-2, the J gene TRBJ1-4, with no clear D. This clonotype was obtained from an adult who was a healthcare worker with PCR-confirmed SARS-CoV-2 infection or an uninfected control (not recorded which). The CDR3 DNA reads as TGTGCCAGCAGGATGGCCGATGAAAAACTGTTTTTT. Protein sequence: CASRMADEKLFF.